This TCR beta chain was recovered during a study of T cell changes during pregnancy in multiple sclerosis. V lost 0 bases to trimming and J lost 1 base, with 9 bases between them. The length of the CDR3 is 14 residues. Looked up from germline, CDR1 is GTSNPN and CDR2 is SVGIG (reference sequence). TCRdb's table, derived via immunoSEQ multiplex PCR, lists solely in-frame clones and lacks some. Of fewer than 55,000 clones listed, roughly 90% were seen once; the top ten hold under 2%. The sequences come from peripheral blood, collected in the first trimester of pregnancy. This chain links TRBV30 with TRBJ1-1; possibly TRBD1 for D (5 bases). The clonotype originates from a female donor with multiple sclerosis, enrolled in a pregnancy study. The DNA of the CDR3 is TGTGCCTGGAGTGTATACAGGCGGAACACTGAAGCTTTCTTT. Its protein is CAWSVYRRNTEAFF.